The 4 T cell receptor beta chains in this list originate from one sample, sequenced in a study of blood T cell repertoires in COVID-19. The method was immunoSEQ multiplex PCR; TCRdb's version includes in-frame clones alone and lacks a portion of them. The sample contains about 300,000 clones, approximately 90% of which appear only once. Specimen: PBMCs or T cells enriched from blood (not recorded which). These receptors were collected from a man aged 30 to 39 who had recovered from COVID-19.

This clone was seen a few times. The V gene is TRBV5-1, the J gene TRBJ2-6; D unresolved. This CDR3 is 16 amino acids long. With 0 bases removed from V and 0 bases from J, the gap between germline ends came to 7 bases. Germline loops: CDR1 SGHRS, CDR2 YFSETQ. The CDR3 coding sequence is TGCGCCAGCAGCTTGGTCAGTAACTCTGGGGCCAACGTCCTGACTTTC. Translating gives CASSLVSNSGANVLTF.

The V gene is TRBV5-6, the J gene TRBJ2-7, with a possible D match to TRBD1 (6 bases). Germline assignment: CDR1 SGHDT and CDR2 YYEEEE. This CDR3 has 15 residues. The germline V and J ends were trimmed by 4 bases and 2 bases, with 16 bases remaining between them. The CDR3 coding sequence is TGTGCCAGCAGCCCGCAGGGGCAGATTGCCTACGAGCAGTACTTC. It codes for CASSPQGQIAYEQYF.

This clone showed up just once. The CDR3, as DNA: TGTGCCAGCAGCGTACTGGCGGGGGGGCAGACCGGGGAGCTGTTTTTT. Translation: CASSVLAGGQTGELFF. The V gene is TRBV9, the J gene TRBJ2-2; 9 nucleotides line up with TRBD2. Germline loops: CDR1 SGDLS, CDR2 YYNGEE. V was pared by 1 base and J by 5 bases, with 6 bases of the junction left unmatched. The CDR3 runs to 16 residues. The full variable domain, with the rest looked up from reference TRBV9 and TRBJ2-2, is DSGVTQTPKHLITATGQRVTLRCSPRSGDLSVYWYQQSLDQGLQFLIQYYNGEERAKGNILERFSAQQFPDLHSELNLSSLELGDSALYFCASSVLAGGQTGELFFGEGSRLTVL.

CDR3 amino acids: CAISEADRGNSPLHF. CDR3 in DNA: TGTGCCATCAGTGAGGCCGACAGGGGTAATTCACCCCTCCACTTT. This chain links TRBV10-3 with TRBJ1-6; 8 bases map to TRBD1. V lost 2 bases and J lost 6; bases outside the gene matches: 3. The CDR3 has 15 residues. In germline, CDR1 is ENHRY, CDR2 SYGVKD.